This is a list of T cell receptor beta chains from one sample in a study of CD8+CD57+ T cells in acquired aplastic anemia. MiXCR, applied by TCRdb to the reads, yields one record per CDR3 protein. The sample carries around 200,000 distinct CDR3 sequences, roughly 60% recorded once. Sequencing input: sorted CD4+, CD8+, or CD8+CD57+ T cells (not recorded which) from PBMCs. These receptors were obtained from a human donor with aplastic anemia. Both conserved end residues are trimmed from each CDR3.

TRBV20-1	TRBJ1-6	14	SAREVTGAVNSPLH
TRBV19	TRBJ2-1	13	ASWRAGGAYNEQF
TRBV5-5	TRBJ2-2	16	ATSPEIGGYANTGELF
TRBV7-9	TRBJ2-5	13	ASSGSETPGKTQY
TRBV20-1	TRBJ1-3	13	SAAQGRNSGNTIY
TRBV5-8	TRBJ1-2	12	ASSQTGTDYGYT
TRBV10-3	TRBJ2-7	12	AISVQGSNYEQY
TRBV7-9	NA	10	ASSPSDNEQF
TRBV11-2	TRBJ1-1	12	ASSLGRGGTEAF
TRBV5-5	TRBJ1-2	11	ASSLGQVGRYT
TRBV7-6	TRBJ2-1	12	ASSSGTGIDEQF
TRBV24-1	TRBJ2-3	15	ATSDFRAGGPVDTQY
TRBV5-5	TRBJ1-2	12	ASSLTGGSEGYT
TRBV27	TRBJ2-7	10	ASTTLNDEQY
TRBV20-1	TRBJ2-1	17	SARGVRPAPGGPDNEQF
TRBV7-3	TRBJ2-7	13	ASSPEGTGVSEQY
TRBV2	TRBJ1-5	10	ASSYLTGHEH
TRBV19	TRBJ1-2	14	ASSTTSDGLGRAYT
TRBV7-8	TRBJ1-3	15	ASSLDWTGASGNTIY
TRBV4-1	TRBJ2-4	12	ASSQVGGKNIQY
TRBV24-1	TRBJ1-5	11	ATSGRVNQPQH
TRBV7-9	TRBJ1-1	14	ASTRFLRRTNTEAF
TRBV20-1	TRBJ2-5	11	SAPQGEGETQY
TRBV5-1	TRBJ2-1	14	ASSLGDRLPYNEQF
TRBV24-1	TRBJ2-3	16	ATSDPSGTSGSTDTQY
TRBV20-1	TRBJ2-5	9	SAPPGETQY
TRBV2	TRBJ2-7	12	ASSGLALSYEQY
TRBV7-2	TRBJ1-4	11	ASSETPGIGLF
TRBV5-1	TRBJ1-1	11	ASSSLDRVEAF
TRBV18	TRBJ2-7	12	ASTGLAGVYEQY
TRBV20-1	TRBJ2-3	13	SALGRGKGTDTQY
TRBV7-2	TRBJ2-7	11	ASSLPEVPEQY
TRBV7-2	TRBJ2-1	14	ASSSSGLAGASEQF
TRBV15	TRBJ2-7	12	ATSHTQDRYEQY
TRBV7-9	TRBJ2-3	10	ASSSDTGTQY
TRBV7-9	TRBJ2-7	13	ASSYSEANSYEQY
TRBV19	TRBJ2-3	14	ASSMGQVGLLGTQY
TRBV3-1	TRBJ1-6	14	ASSPIPTGEESPLH
TRBV5-1	TRBJ1-4	11	ASSLGLGEKLF
TRBV29-1	TRBJ1-4	11	SVEPQGSRKLF
TRBV20-1	TRBJ1-2	9	SASTYYGYT
TRBV10-3	TRBJ2-7	13	AIGLPPGQSYEQY